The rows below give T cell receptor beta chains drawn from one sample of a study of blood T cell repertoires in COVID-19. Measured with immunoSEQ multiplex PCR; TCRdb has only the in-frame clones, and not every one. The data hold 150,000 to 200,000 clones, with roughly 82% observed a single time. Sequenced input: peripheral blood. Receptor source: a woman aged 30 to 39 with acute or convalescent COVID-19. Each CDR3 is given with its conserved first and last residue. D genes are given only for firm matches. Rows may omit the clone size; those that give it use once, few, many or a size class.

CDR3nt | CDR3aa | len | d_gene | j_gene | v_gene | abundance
TGTGCCAGCAGATCAGGCGTTCCGGCGGGGGGGCCTTCCGGGGAGACCCAGTACTTC | CASRSGVPAGGPSGETQYF | 19 | - | TRBJ2-5 | TRBV21-1 | -
TGTGCCAGCAACCTTCAGGGAACCGGGGAGCTGTTTTTT | CASNLQGTGELFF | 13 | - | TRBJ2-2 | TRBV9 | -
TGTGCCAGCTCACGCTCGACAGGGTCGGGAAACACCATATATTTT | CASSRSTGSGNTIYF | 15 | TRBD1 | TRBJ1-3 | TRBV5-4 | -
TGTGCCAGCAGCGGGGGGGACAGGGGAAGGGGCGGTGAGCAGTTCTTC | CASSGGDRGRGGEQFF | 16 | TRBD1 | TRBJ2-1 | TRBV5-4 | -
TGCGCCAGCAGCTTGTCCCAGGGCTCGCCCCAGCATTTT | CASSLSQGSPQHF | 13 | - | TRBJ1-5 | TRBV5-1 | -
TGTGCCAGCCAGCGGGAGTTACACACTGAAGCTTTCTTT | CASQRELHTEAFF | 13 | - | TRBJ1-1 | TRBV6-5 | -
TGTGCCAGCAGGGGCGAGGGACTACAAGAGACCCAGTACTTC | CASRGEGLQETQYF | 14 | TRBD2 | TRBJ2-5 | TRBV2 | -
TGTGCCAGCAGGGAACGGGGGAGCTATGGCTACACCTTC | CASRERGSYGYTF | 13 | - | TRBJ1-2 | TRBV27 | -
TGTGCCAGCAGTCCGGGAGGGGATTACGAGCAGTACTTC | CASSPGGDYEQYF | 13 | TRBD2 | TRBJ2-7 | TRBV27 | -
TGCGCCAGCAGCCAAGATCGTGCTAGCGTCTCCTACGAGCAGTACTTC | CASSQDRASVSYEQYF | 16 | - | TRBJ2-7 | TRBV4-3 | -
TGTGCCAGCAGCTTAGGAGAGACTGAAGCTTTCTTT | CASSLGETEAFF | 12 | - | TRBJ1-1 | TRBV7-9 | -
TGTGCCAGTAGATGGACAGGTTTTGGGGTTGAAGCTTTCTTT | CASRWTGFGVEAFF | 14 | TRBD1 | TRBJ1-1 | TRBV19 | -
TGTGCCAGCAGCCTCGACTCCACTAGAGAAGAGACCCAGTACTTC | CASSLDSTREETQYF | 15 | - | TRBJ2-5 | TRBV5-6 | -
TGTGCCATCAGTGAGCTATCAGGGCGGGGTACCTACAATGAGCAGTTCTTC | CAISELSGRGTYNEQFF | 17 | - | TRBJ2-1 | TRBV10-3 | -
TGTGCCAGCAGCCCAGGAGGACCAGCGGGGAATGCGGAGACCCAGTACTTC | CASSPGGPAGNAETQYF | 17 | TRBD2 | TRBJ2-5 | TRBV7-2 | few
TGTGCCAGCAGCTTAGGGAGAACGCAGAACTATGGCTACACCTTC | CASSLGRTQNYGYTF | 15 | - | TRBJ1-2 | TRBV7-2 | -
TGTGCCAGCAGCCCGGGACAGGGACCCAAAAAACTGTTTTTT | CASSPGQGPKKLFF | 14 | TRBD1 | TRBJ1-4 | TRBV27 | -
TGTGCCAGCAGCCAGGGACTAGCAACCTGGCTGTTCTTC | CASSQGLATWLFF | 13 | TRBD2 | TRBJ2-1 | TRBV3-1/TRBV3-2 | -
TGTGCCAGCAGCCAATCTAGCGGGAGCCCCTACAATGAGCAGTTCTTC | CASSQSSGSPYNEQFF | 16 | TRBD2 | TRBJ2-1 | TRBV3-1/TRBV3-2 | -
TGTGCCAGCAGAGCAACCGGGACAGGGGGCAGTTACAATGAGCAGTTCTTC | CASRATGTGGSYNEQFF | 17 | TRBD1 | TRBJ2-1 | TRBV7-9 | -
TGTGCCAGCAGCGTCGGACACTTC | CASSVGHF | 8 | - | TRBJ1-2 | TRBV9 | -
TGTGCCAGCAGTTATGCCCCCAGCTCCTACAATGAGCAGTTCTTC | CASSYAPSSYNEQFF | 15 | - | TRBJ2-1 | TRBV27 | -
TGTGCCAGCAGCCTACAGGGGGCGATAGGGCCCCAGCATTTT | CASSLQGAIGPQHF | 14 | TRBD1 | TRBJ1-5 | TRBV5-6 | -
TGTGCCAGTAGTATGACACAAGAGACCCAGTACTTC | CASSMTQETQYF | 12 | - | TRBJ2-5 | TRBV19 | -
TGTGCCACCAAGGACAGGGCGATAAACACCATATATTTT | CATKDRAINTIYF | 13 | TRBD1 | TRBJ1-3 | TRBV19 | few
TGTGCCAGCAGTACAGGGAGTTGGCAGACCCAGTACTTC | CASSTGSWQTQYF | 13 | - | TRBJ2-5 | TRBV28 | -
TGTGCCAGCGGGCACGGGACTAGCGGGATCGCGGGAAACGAGCAGTACTTC | CASGHGTSGIAGNEQYF | 17 | TRBD2 | TRBJ2-7 | TRBV27 | -
TGTGCCAGCAGCCTTCGGGGGGGCGGTTATACGCAGTATTTT | CASSLRGGGYTQYF | 14 | TRBD2 | TRBJ2-3 | TRBV7-7 | -
TGTGCCAGCAGCCGAGGAGCTGATCAGCCCCAGCATTTT | CASSRGADQPQHF | 13 | - | TRBJ1-5 | TRBV3-1/TRBV3-2 | -
TGCAGTGTATCGCGCGGGGAGCTGTTTTTT | CSVSRGELFF | 10 | - | TRBJ2-2 | TRBV20-1 | -
TGTGCAAGTCGCTTAGCGGAGGTGGATAATTCACCCCTCCACTTT | CASRLAEVDNSPLHF | 15 | - | TRBJ1-6 | TRBV12-2 | -
TGTGCCAGCTCACCCGAGACGGGGGGACAGGGCTTAAGCTATGGCTACACCTTC | CASSPETGGQGLSYGYTF | 18 | TRBD1 | TRBJ1-2 | TRBV18 | -
TGTGCCAGCAGCTTAGGGGGAGGAGCTTTCTTT | CASSLGGGAFF | 11 | - | TRBJ1-1 | TRBV7-9 | -
TGCGCCAGCAGCTTGAGCTCCCAACAGCAGTACTTC | CASSLSSQQQYF | 12 | - | TRBJ2-7 | TRBV5-1 | -
TGTGCCAGCAGCTCGGGGCAGCCCCAGCATTTT | CASSSGQPQHF | 11 | - | TRBJ1-5 | TRBV7-2 | -
TGTGCCAGCAGCGGAACAGGGGGCATGGCCAAAAACATTCAGTACTTC | CASSGTGGMAKNIQYF | 16 | TRBD1 | TRBJ2-4 | TRBV5-4 | -
TGCGCCAGCAGTCAGAGCGGGGGTACAGATACGCAGTATTTT | CASSQSGGTDTQYF | 14 | TRBD2 | TRBJ2-3 | TRBV4-1 | -
TGTGCCAGCAGCTTGTCGGAGCGGGCAAACACAGATACGCAGTATTTT | CASSLSERANTDTQYF | 16 | - | TRBJ2-3 | TRBV7-8 | -
TGTGCCTGGAGTGTAATGAGGGGAACTAGCGGGAGAAGATACGAGCAGTACTTC | CAWSVMRGTSGRRYEQYF | 18 | TRBD2 | TRBJ2-7 | TRBV30 | -
TGTGCCAGCAGCTTTACCAGTCGAGAGACCCAGTACTTC | CASSFTSRETQYF | 13 | - | TRBJ2-5 | TRBV5-6 | -
TGTGCCAGTCGGGTTCGGAGTAGTAGTGGTAGGACTGAAGCTTTCTTT | CASRVRSSSGRTEAFF | 16 | - | TRBJ1-1 | TRBV19 | -
TGTGCCTGCGCGAATCTTGGGACAGGGTCCTACGAGCAGTACTTC | CACANLGTGSYEQYF | 15 | TRBD1 | TRBJ2-7 | TRBV30 | few
TGTGCCAGCAGTGACTACCTATACGAGCAGTACTTC | CASSDYLYEQYF | 12 | - | TRBJ2-7 | TRBV2 | -
TGTGCCAGCAGCTCGTCGGGACAGGTATACACTGAAGCTTTCTTT | CASSSSGQVYTEAFF | 15 | TRBD1 | TRBJ1-1 | TRBV5-4 | -
TGTGCCAGCAGCCAAGAGAGGGTCAATCAGCCCCAGCATTTT | CASSQERVNQPQHF | 14 | - | TRBJ1-5 | TRBV4-2 | -
TGTGCCAGCTCACCCAGGGCGGCTAATGAAAAACTGTTTTTT | CASSPRAANEKLFF | 14 | - | TRBJ1-4 | TRBV18 | -
TGTGCCAGCAGCTTAGCGGCTAGCGGGGGGTTACAGGGTGAGCAGTTCTTC | CASSLAASGGLQGEQFF | 17 | TRBD2 | TRBJ2-1 | TRBV7-2 | many
TGTGCCAGCAGCCAAGATTCAGGTCGCGTAAGCGAAAAACTGTTTTTT | CASSQDSGRVSEKLFF | 16 | - | TRBJ1-4 | TRBV3-1/TRBV3-2 | -
TGTGCCAGCAGCCGCCGAGGGACAGGGGGGCAGGGTGGCTACACCTTC | CASSRRGTGGQGGYTF | 16 | TRBD1 | TRBJ1-2 | TRBV3-1/TRBV3-2 | -
TGTGCTAGTGGTTTCCTCCCAGGGGTCCTTGGAAGGGATCAGCCCCAGCATTTT | CASGFLPGVLGRDQPQHF | 18 | - | TRBJ1-5 | TRBV12-5 | once
TGCAGCGTTGAAGATCTTGTTAGCATGAGCACAGATACGCAGTATTTT | CSVEDLVSMSTDTQYF | 16 | - | TRBJ2-3 | TRBV29-1 | -
TGTGCCAGCAGCGCCACCGGGACAGGACCAAACGAGCAGTACTTC | CASSATGTGPNEQYF | 15 | TRBD1 | TRBJ2-7 | TRBV28 | -